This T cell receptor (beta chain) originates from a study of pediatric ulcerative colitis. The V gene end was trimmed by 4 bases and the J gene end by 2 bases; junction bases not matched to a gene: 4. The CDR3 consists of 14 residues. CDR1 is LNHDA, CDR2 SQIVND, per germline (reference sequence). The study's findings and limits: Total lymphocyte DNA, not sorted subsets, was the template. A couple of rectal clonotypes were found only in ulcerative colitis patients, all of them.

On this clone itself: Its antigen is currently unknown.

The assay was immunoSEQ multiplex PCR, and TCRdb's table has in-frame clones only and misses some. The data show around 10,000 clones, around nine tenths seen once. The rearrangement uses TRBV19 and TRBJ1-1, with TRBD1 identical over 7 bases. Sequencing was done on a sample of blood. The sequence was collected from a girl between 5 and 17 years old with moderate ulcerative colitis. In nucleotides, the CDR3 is TGTGCCAGTAGTACACGACAGGGTAACACTGAAGCTTTCTTT. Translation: CASSTRQGNTEAFF. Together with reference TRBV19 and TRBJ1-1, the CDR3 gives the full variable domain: DGGITQSPKYLFRKEGQNVTLSCEQNLNHDAMYWYRQDPGQGLRLIYYSQIVNDFQKGDIAEGYSVSREKKESFPLTVTSAQKNPTAFYLCASSTRQGNTEAFFGQGTRLTVV.